This passage covers 19 T cell receptor beta chains from one sample sequenced in a study of blood T cell repertoires in COVID-19. Assay: immunoSEQ multiplex PCR; the TCRdb copy retains only in-frame clones and omits some. The sample holds roughly 440,000 clones, roughly 88% seen once. The source material was peripheral blood. These receptors were obtained from a woman aged 50 to 65 with COVID-19, enrolled during active disease.

The rearrangement links TRBV10-1 to TRBJ1-1, with 8 bases lining up with TRBD1. Germline V gene sequence: CDR1 WNHNN, CDR2 SYGVQD (reference sequence). This CDR3 is built from 11 residues. Unmatched junction bases numbered 1, after V lost 6 bases and J lost 7 bases. DNA for the CDR3: TGCGCCAGCAGCGGACAGGGTGAAGCTTTCTTT. This codes for CASSGQGEAFF.

A single count supports this clone. CDR3 protein: CASSKTGNTEAFF. The CDR3 DNA reads as TGTGCCAGCAGTAAAACGGGGAACACTGAAGCTTTCTTT. J is TRBJ1-1 and V is TRBV6-5; D remains ambiguous. The CDR3 loop spans 13 amino acids. V was cut by 5 bases and J by 1 base, with 8 bases left in between. The germline V gene has CDR1 MNHEY and CDR2 SVGAGI.

The chain joins TRBV7-7 to TRBJ2-1, with TRBD1 matching over 8 bases. Trimming cost V 5 bases and J 8 bases; bases outside gene matches: 5. This CDR3 spans 13 amino acids. Germline V CDR1 and CDR2: SSHAT, FNYEAQ (reference sequence). The CDR3 nucleotides are TGTGCCAGCAGCCGCGGACAGGGCCATGAGCAGTTCTTC. This gives the protein CASSRGQGHEQFF.

The chain employs TRBV6-6 and TRBJ1-2, with TRBD1 matching 9 bases. The trim removed 11 bases at V and 6 bases at J, leaving 4 bases unmatched. Looked up from germline, CDR1 is MNHNY and CDR2 is SVGAGI (reference sequence). This CDR3 region has 11 residues. CDR3 loop: CAGGQGDGYTF. Here the CDR3 DNA reads TGTGCCGGGGGACAGGGAGATGGCTACACCTTC.

There are a few counts of this clone. The rearrangement uses TRBV5-4 and TRBJ2-2; tentatively, D is TRBD2 (6 bases). Germline V lookup: CDR1 SGHNT, CDR2 YYREEE (reference sequence). V lost 2 bases and J 1 base, leaving 9 bases between the germline ends. CDR3 length equals 15 residues. Here the CDR3 reads CASSLPGVNTGELFF. As DNA, the CDR3 is TGTGCCAGCAGCTTACCGGGGGTGAACACCGGGGAGCTGTTTTTT.

V usage is TRBV12-5 and J usage is TRBJ1-2; the D is unclear. The V and J ends lost 5 bases and 4 bases respectively, with 11 bases between them. The V gene's germline CDR1 is LGHNT and CDR2 FRNRAP. The CDR3 sequence is 13 residues long. The CDR3 nucleotides read TGTGCTAGTGGTCCCCAAGCTTTCTATGGCTACACCTTC. Residues: CASGPQAFYGYTF.

The CDR3: CATSDQGSYNEQFF. For the CDR3, the DNA is TGTGCCACCAGTGATCAGGGATCCTACAATGAGCAGTTCTTC. This chain links TRBV24-1 with TRBJ2-1; D perhaps matches TRBD1 (5 bases). Trimming took off 3 bases at V and 1 base at J, with 6 bases between the two ends. The germline gives CDR1 KGHDR, CDR2 SFDVKD. This CDR3 spans 14 amino acids.

This clone was counted between two and nine times. The V gene is TRBV6-5, the J gene TRBJ1-2; D gene ambiguous. The V gene lost 5 bases and the J gene lost 8 bases, with 18 bases spanning the gap. The germline V gene has CDR1 MNHEY and CDR2 SVGAGI. The CDR3 has 14 amino acids. CDR3 sequence (DNA): TGTGCCAGCAGTCCAGAAAACTCGTGGAGAGGCTACACCTTC. Its protein is CASSPENSWRGYTF.

The V gene is TRBV12-5, the J gene TRBJ1-5, with D perhaps TRBD1 (5 bases). The CDR3 is 15 amino acids. The V end lost 7 bases, the J end lost 0 bases, and 13 bases lay between the germline ends. The germline gives CDR1 LGHNT, CDR2 FRNRAP. Written as DNA, the CDR3 is TGTGCTAGTGCCTTGGGGGGTTATAGCAATCAGCCCCAGCATTTT. Translating gives CASALGGYSNQPQHF.

This chain connects TRBV3-1 (or the pseudogene TRBV3-2) to TRBJ2-6; D call uncertain. The germline V and J ends were trimmed by 1 base and 9 bases, with 4 bases remaining between them. The CDR3 spans 12 residues. CDR1 and CDR2 from the germline V gene are LGHDT and YNNKEL (reference sequence). In DNA, the CDR3 is TGTGCCAGCAGCCAAGTCGGCAACGTCCTGACTTTC. Translation: CASSQVGNVLTF.

This clone was counted once. The chain couples TRBV4-1 to TRBJ1-2; D is unclear. Trimming removed 0 bases at V and 4 bases at J, with 12 bases between. The CDR3 is 15 residues long. CDR1 MGHRA and CDR2 YSYEKL come from the germline V gene. In DNA, the CDR3 is TGCGCCAGCAGCCAAGAGGGAGGGATGGGCTATGGCTACACCTTC. It is translated as CASSQEGGMGYGYTF.

This chain joins TRBV10-3 and TRBJ1-2, with unresolved D. The germline V gene has CDR1 ENHRY and CDR2 SYGVKD. The V gene lost 8 bases and the J gene lost 8 bases, with 15 bases spanning the gap. CDR3 length: 12 residues. CDR3 nucleotide sequence: TGTGCCATCGCGGAGGGTGTTGACGGCTACACCTTC. It codes for CAIAEGVDGYTF.

This rearrangement joins TRBV7-8 to TRBJ2-7, with 10 bases lining up with TRBD1. This CDR3 has 16 amino acids. Germline V lookup: CDR1 SGHVS, CDR2 FQNEAQ. J lost 4 bases, V lost 5 bases, and 11 bases had no gene match. CDR3 sequence (DNA): TGTGCCAGCAGCCCTACCAGGACAGGGGGAGAGTACGAGCAGTACTTC. It specifies CASSPTRTGGEYEQYF. Full variable domain (missing parts from reference TRBV7-8 and TRBJ2-7): GAGVSQSPRYKVAKRGQDVALRCDPISGHVSLFWYQQALGQGPEFLTYFQNEAQLDKSGLPSDRFFAERPEGSVSTLKIQRTQQEDSAVYLCASSPTRTGGEYEQYFGPGTRLTVT.

This chain joins TRBV2 and TRBJ2-7; maybe TRBD2 (5 bases). The CDR3 length is 14 residues. Trimming removed 6 bases at V and 1 base at J, with 13 bases between. The V gene's germline CDR1 is SNHLY and CDR2 FYNNEI. This CDR3 reads CASSLTRESYEQYF. CDR3 nucleotides: TGTGCCAGCAGCCTGACCCGGGAATCCTACGAGCAGTACTTC.

The chain combines TRBV14 with TRBJ2-1, with 9 bases aligning to TRBD1. V was pared by 2 bases and J by 4 bases, with 6 bases of the junction left unmatched. This CDR3 contains 16 residues. CDR1 and CDR2 from the germline V gene are SGHDN and FVKESK. The chain's CDR3 is CASSQIYGTGYNEQFF. The CDR3 DNA reads TGTGCCAGCAGCCAAATCTACGGGACAGGGTACAATGAGCAGTTCTTC.

This clone was recorded only once. This sequence joins TRBV4-1 and TRBJ2-3; TRBD1 might be the D (5 bases). Trimming left V 6 bases short and J 3 bases short, with 10 bases between. This CDR3 comprises 13 residues. The V gene's germline CDR1 is MGHRA and CDR2 YSYEKL. The chain's CDR3 is CASRGQRTDTQYF. The DNA of the CDR3 is TGCGCCAGCAGGGGGCAGCGTACAGATACGCAGTATTTT.

The chain combines TRBV7-8 with TRBJ1-2, with D maybe TRBD1 (6 bases). Trimming took 1 base from V and 2 from J, leaving 11 bases between them. The CDR3 sequence is 15 residues long. Germline V lookup: CDR1 SGHVS, CDR2 FQNEAQ. CDR3 loop: CASSLVGGPNYGYTF. The CDR3 DNA is TGTGCCAGCAGCTTAGTTGGGGGCCCAAACTATGGCTACACCTTC.

The CDR3, as DNA: TGCGCCAGCAGTGAGTCAATTAGCGGGGCAGATACGCAGTATTTT. Translation: CASSESISGADTQYF. V is TRBV10-2 and J is TRBJ2-3; TRBD2 matches at 8 bases. The CDR3 totals 15 residues. Germline CDR1 WSHSY, CDR2 SAAADI. J lost 4 bases, V lost 0 bases, and 3 bases had no gene match.

The CDR3 spells CASSAHRVTGFRGKSSYNEQFF. The CDR3 DNA follows: TGTGCCAGCAGTGCGCATAGGGTGACAGGATTCCGAGGGAAAAGCTCCTACAATGAGCAGTTCTTC. The chain joins TRBV2 to TRBJ2-1; tentatively, D is TRBD1 (6 bases). The ends were cut back, 4 bases at V and 0 bases at J, with 31 bases in the middle. The CDR3 length is 22 residues. Germline V lookup: CDR1 SNHLY, CDR2 FYNNEI.